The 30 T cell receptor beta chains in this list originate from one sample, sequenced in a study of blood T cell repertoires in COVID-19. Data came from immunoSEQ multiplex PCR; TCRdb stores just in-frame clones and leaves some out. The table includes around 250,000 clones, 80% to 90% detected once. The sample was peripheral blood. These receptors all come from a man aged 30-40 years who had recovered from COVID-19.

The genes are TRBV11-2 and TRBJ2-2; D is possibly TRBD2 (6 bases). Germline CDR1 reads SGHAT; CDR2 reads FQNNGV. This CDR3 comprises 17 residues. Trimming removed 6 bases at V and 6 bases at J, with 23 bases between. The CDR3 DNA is TGTGCCAGCAGACTCGCGACGGGGGTCGGGGCCGCCGGGGAGCTGTTTTTT. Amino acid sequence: CASRLATGVGAAGELFF.

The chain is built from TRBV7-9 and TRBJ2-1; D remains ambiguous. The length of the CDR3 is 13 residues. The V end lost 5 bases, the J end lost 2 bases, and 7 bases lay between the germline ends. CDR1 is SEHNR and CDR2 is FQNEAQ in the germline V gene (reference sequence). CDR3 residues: CASSLDTYNEQFF. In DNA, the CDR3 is TGTGCCAGCAGCCTAGACACCTACAATGAGCAGTTCTTC.

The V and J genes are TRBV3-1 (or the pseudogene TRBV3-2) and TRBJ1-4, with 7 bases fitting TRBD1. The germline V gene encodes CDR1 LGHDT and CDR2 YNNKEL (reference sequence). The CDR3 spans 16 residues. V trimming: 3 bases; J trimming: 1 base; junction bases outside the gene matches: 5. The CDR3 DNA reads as TGTGCCAGCAGCCAGAGACAGGGAGTAACTAATGAAAAACTGTTTTTT. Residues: CASSQRQGVTNEKLFF.

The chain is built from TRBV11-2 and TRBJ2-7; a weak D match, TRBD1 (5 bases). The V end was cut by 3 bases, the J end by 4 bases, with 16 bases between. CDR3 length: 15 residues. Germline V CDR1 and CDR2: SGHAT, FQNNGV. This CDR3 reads CASSLRPGSLYEQYF. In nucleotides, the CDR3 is TGTGCCAGCAGCTTGCGACCAGGGTCTTTATACGAGCAGTACTTC. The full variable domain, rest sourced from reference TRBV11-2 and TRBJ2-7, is EAGVAQSPRYKIIEKRQSVAFWCNPISGHATLYWYQQILGQGPKLLIQFQNNGVVDDSQLPKDRFSAERLKGVDSTLKIQPAKLEDSAVYLCASSLRPGSLYEQYFGPGTRLTVT.

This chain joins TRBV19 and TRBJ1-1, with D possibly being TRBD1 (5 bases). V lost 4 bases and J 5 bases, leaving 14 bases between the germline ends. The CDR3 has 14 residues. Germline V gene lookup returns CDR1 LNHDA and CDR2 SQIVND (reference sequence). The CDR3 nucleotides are TGTGCCAGTAGTAGCAGGGTTTTAAGGACTGAAGCTTTCTTT. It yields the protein CASSSRVLRTEAFF.

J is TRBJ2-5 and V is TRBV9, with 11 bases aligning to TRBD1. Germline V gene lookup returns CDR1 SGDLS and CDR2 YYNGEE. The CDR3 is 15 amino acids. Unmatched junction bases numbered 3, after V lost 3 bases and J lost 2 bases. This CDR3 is CASSEDRGQQETQYF. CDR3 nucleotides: TGTGCCAGCAGCGAGGACAGGGGGCAACAAGAGACCCAGTACTTC.

CDR3 loop: CASSLGTQLIDTQYF. The DNA of the CDR3 is TGTGCCAGCAGCTTAGGGACTCAACTGATAGATACGCAGTATTTT. The chain links TRBV7-9 to TRBJ2-3, with D possibly being TRBD2 (5 bases). The length of the CDR3 is 15 residues. The V end lost 1 base, the J end lost 5 bases, and 13 bases lay between the germline ends. CDR1 and CDR2 (germline): SEHNR, FQNEAQ (reference sequence).

The CDR3 spells CAWRRGYQIMNTEAFF. The DNA of the CDR3 is TGTGCCTGGAGAAGGGGTTATCAGATTATGAACACTGAAGCTTTCTTT. The rearrangement joins TRBV30 to TRBJ1-1; the D gene is possibly TRBD1 (5 bases). CDR1 and CDR2 (germline): GTSNPN, SVGIG (reference sequence). Trimming took 3 bases from V and 0 from J, leaving 17 bases between them. The CDR3 spans 16 residues.

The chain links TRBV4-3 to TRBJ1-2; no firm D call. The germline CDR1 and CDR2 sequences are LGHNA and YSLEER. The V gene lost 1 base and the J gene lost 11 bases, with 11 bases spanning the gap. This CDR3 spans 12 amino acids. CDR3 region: CASSQGGLWYTF. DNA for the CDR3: TGCGCCAGCAGCCAAGGCGGGCTTTGGTACACCTTC.

As DNA, the CDR3 is TGTGCCAGCAGAGTCCTAGCAACAGATACGCAGTATTTT. This gives the protein CASRVLATDTQYF. The genes are TRBV9 and TRBJ2-3; D is possibly TRBD2 (5 bases). Germline-derived CDR1 and CDR2 are SGDLS and YYNGEE. This CDR3 is 13 amino acids long. Deletions cut 5 bases from V and 3 bases from J, with 10 bases between.

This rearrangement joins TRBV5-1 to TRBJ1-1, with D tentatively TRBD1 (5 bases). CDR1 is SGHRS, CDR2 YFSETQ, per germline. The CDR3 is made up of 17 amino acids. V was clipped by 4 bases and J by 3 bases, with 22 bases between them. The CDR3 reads CASSPRTAGILDTEAFF. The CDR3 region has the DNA TGCGCCAGCAGCCCCCGCACGGCAGGGATTTTGGACACTGAAGCTTTCTTT.

The CDR3 loop reads CASSANSGALNQPQHF. The CDR3 DNA reads TGTGCCAGCAGTGCGAATTCAGGGGCTCTCAATCAGCCCCAGCATTTT. The rearrangement joins TRBV6-1 to TRBJ1-5; TRBD1 is a possible D gene (6 bases). Germline lookup yields CDR1 MNHNS and CDR2 SASEGT. The V end lost 4 bases, the J end lost 3 bases, and 16 bases lay between the germline ends. The CDR3 length is 16 residues.

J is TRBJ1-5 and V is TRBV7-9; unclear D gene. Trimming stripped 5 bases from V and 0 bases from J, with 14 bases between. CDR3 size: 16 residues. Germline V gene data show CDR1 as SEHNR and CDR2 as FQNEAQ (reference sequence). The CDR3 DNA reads TGTGCCAGCAGCCCCGCCGGCAGGCTTAGCAATCAGCCCCAGCATTTT. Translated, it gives CASSPAGRLSNQPQHF. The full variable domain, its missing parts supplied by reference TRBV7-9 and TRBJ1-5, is DTGVSQNPRHKITKRGQNVTFRCDPISEHNRLYWYRQTLGQGPEFLTYFQNEAQLEKSRLLSDRFSAERPKGSFSTLEIQRTEQGDSAMYLCASSPAGRLSNQPQHFGDGTRLSIL.

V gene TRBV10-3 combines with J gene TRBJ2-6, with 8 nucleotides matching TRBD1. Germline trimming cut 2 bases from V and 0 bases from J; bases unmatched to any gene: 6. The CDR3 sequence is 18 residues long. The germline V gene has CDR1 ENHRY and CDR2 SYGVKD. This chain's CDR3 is CAISEARGQSSGANVLTF. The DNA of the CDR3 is TGTGCCATCAGTGAGGCCAGGGGGCAAAGCTCTGGGGCCAACGTCCTGACTTTC.

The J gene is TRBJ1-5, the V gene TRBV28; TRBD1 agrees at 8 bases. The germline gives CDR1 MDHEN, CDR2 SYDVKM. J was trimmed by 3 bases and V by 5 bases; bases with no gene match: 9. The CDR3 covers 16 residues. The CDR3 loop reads CASSPPDRGANQPQHF. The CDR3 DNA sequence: TGTGCCAGCAGTCCCCCCGACAGGGGAGCCAATCAGCCCCAGCATTTT. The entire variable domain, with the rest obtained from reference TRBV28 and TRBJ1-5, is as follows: DVKVTQSSRYLVKRTGEKVFLECVQDMDHENMFWYRQDPGLGLRLIYFSYDVKMKEKGDIPEGYSVSREKKERFSLILESASTNQTSMYLCASSPPDRGANQPQHFGDGTRLSIL.

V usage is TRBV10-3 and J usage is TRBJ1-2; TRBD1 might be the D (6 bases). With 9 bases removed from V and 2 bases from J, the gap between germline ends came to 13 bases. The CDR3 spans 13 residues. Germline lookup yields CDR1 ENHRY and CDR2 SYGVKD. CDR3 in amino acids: CAMAGGQNYGYTF. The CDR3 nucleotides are TGTGCCATGGCAGGAGGACAGAACTATGGCTACACCTTC.

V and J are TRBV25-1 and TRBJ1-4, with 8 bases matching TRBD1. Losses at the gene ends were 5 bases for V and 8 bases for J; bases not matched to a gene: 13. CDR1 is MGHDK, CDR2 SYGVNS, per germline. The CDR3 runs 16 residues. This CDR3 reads CASSPFLRTGREKLFF. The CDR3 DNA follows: TGTGCCAGCAGTCCTTTCTTACGGACAGGGAGGGAAAAACTGTTTTTT. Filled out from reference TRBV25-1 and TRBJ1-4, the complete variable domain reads EADIYQTPRYLVIGTGKKITLECSQTMGHDKMYWYQQDPGMELHLIHYSYGVNSTEKGDLSSESTVSRIRTEHFPLTLESARPSHTSQYLCASSPFLRTGREKLFFGSGTQLSVL.

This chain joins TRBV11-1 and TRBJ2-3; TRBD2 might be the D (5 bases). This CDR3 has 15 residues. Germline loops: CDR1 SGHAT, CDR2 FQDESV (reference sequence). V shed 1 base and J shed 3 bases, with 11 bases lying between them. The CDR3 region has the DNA TGTGCCAGCAGCTTAGACCTAGCTAGGACAGATACGCAGTATTTT. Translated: CASSLDLARTDTQYF.

Here the CDR3 DNA reads TGTGCCAGCTCACCCCAGGTAGGGAGAAGCGGCTACACCTTC. Translated, it gives CASSPQVGRSGYTF. The chain links TRBV18 to TRBJ1-2; the D is unclear. Trimming cost V 3 bases and J 8 bases, with 16 bases left between them. Germline-derived CDR1 and CDR2 are KGHSH and LQKENI. The CDR3 consists of 14 residues.

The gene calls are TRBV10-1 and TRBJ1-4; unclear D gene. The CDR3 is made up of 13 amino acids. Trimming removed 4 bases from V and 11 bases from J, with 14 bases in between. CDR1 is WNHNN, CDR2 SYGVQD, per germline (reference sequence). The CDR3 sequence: CASSGEGSRKLFF. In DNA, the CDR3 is TGCGCCAGCAGTGGCGAGGGATCGAGGAAACTGTTTTTT.

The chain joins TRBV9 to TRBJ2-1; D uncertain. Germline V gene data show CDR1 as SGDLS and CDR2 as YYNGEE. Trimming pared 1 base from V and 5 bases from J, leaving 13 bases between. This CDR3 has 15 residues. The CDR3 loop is CASSVRVEADNEQFF. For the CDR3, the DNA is TGTGCCAGCAGCGTACGGGTAGAGGCCGACAATGAGCAGTTCTTC. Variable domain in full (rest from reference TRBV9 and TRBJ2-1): DSGVTQTPKHLITATGQRVTLRCSPRSGDLSVYWYQQSLDQGLQFLIQYYNGEERAKGNILERFSAQQFPDLHSELNLSSLELGDSALYFCASSVRVEADNEQFFGPGTRLTVL.

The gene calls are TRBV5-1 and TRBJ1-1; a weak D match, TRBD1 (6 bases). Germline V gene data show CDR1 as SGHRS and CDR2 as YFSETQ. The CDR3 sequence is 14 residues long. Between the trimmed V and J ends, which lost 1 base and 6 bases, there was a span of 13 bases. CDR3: CASSLSGGKAEAFF. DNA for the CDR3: TGCGCCAGCAGCTTGAGCGGGGGCAAGGCTGAAGCTTTCTTT.

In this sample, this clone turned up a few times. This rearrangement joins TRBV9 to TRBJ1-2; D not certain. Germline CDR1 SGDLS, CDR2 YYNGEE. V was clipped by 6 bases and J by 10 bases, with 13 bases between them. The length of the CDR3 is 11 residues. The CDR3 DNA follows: TGTGCCAGCAATGCCGAGCCCCCCTACACCTTC. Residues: CASNAEPPYTF.

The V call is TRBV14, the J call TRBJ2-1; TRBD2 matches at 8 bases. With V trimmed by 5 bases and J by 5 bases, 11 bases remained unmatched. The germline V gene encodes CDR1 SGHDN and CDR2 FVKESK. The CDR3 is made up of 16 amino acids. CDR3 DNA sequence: TGTGCCAGCAGCTTGGGGCCTCGGGGGGGAAACAATGAGCAGTTCTTC. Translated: CASSLGPRGGNNEQFF. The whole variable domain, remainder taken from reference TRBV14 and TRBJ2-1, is EAGVTQFPSHSVIEKGQTVTLRCDPISGHDNLYWYRRVMGKEIKFLLHFVKESKQDESGMPNNRFLAERTGGTYSTLKVQPAELEDSGVYFCASSLGPRGGNNEQFFGPGTRLTVL.

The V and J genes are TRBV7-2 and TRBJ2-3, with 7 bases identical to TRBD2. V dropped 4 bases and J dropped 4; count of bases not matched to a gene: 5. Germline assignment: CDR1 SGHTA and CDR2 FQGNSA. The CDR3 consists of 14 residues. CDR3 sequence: CASSSRLAADTQYF. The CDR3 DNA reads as TGTGCCAGCAGCTCAAGACTAGCTGCAGATACGCAGTATTTT.

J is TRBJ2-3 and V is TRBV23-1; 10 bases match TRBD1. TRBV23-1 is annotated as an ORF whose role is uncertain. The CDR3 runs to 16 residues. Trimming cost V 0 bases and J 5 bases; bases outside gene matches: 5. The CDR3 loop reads CASSQSPTGGIDTQYF. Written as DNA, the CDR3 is TGCGCCAGCAGTCAATCACCGACAGGGGGCATAGATACGCAGTATTTT.

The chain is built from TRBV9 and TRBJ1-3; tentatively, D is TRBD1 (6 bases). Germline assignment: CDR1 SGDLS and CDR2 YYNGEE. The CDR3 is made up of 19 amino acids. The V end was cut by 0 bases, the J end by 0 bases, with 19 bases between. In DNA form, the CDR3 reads TGTGCCAGCAGCGTAGAGGGCAGGGGCCGTGGGTACTCTGGAAACACCATATATTTT. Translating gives CASSVEGRGRGYSGNTIYF. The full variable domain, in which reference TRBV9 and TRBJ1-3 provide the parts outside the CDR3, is DSGVTQTPKHLITATGQRVTLRCSPRSGDLSVYWYQQSLDQGLQFLIQYYNGEERAKGNILERFSAQQFPDLHSELNLSSLELGDSALYFCASSVEGRGRGYSGNTIYFGEGSWLTVV.

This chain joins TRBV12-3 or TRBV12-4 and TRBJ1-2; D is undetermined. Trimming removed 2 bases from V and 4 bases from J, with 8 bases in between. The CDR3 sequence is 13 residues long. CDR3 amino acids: CASSLSDTYGYTF. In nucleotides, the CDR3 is TGTGCCAGCAGTTTATCAGACACCTATGGCTACACCTTC.

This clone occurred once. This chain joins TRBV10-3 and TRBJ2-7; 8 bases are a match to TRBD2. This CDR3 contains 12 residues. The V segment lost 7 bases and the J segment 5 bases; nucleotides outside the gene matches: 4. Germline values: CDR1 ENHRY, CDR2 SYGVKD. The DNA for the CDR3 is TGTGCCATCAACGGGGGGGCCAACGAGCAGTACTTC. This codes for CAINGGANEQYF.

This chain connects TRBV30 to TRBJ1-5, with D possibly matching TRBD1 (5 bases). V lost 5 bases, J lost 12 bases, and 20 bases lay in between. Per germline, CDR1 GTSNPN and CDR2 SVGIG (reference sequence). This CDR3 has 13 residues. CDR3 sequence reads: CAWSSPGGTHQHF. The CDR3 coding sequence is TGTGCCTGGTCCTCTCCGGGGGGGACTCACCAGCATTTT.